The 22 T cell receptor beta chains listed next were all sequenced from one sample in a study of OX40 agonist ivuxolimab in advanced cancers. The method was immunoSEQ multiplex PCR; TCRdb's version includes in-frame clones alone and lacks a portion of them. The repertoire holds 60,000 to 75,000 clones, 87% seen once, with roughly 0.79% in the top ten. The sample here was CD4+ or CD8+ T cells sorted from blood, taken in a trial of the OX40 agonist ivuxolimab. The receptors here all came from an adult with an advanced solid tumor such as melanoma, head and neck, liver or kidney cancer.

The V and J genes are TRBV7-9 and TRBJ1-1; TRBD1 is a possible D gene (5 bases). Germline CDR1 is SEHNR and CDR2 is FQNEAQ (reference sequence). V gave up 1 base and J gave up 8 bases, with 17 bases separating them. This CDR3 region has 15 residues. In nucleotides, the CDR3 is TGTGCCAGCAGCTTAGTGGGGGGTATACGTCCGGAAGCTTTCTTT. Amino acid sequence: CASSLVGGIRPEAFF. Looking up the rest from reference TRBV7-9 and TRBJ1-1 gives the full variable domain: DTGVSQNPRHKITKRGQNVTFRCDPISEHNRLYWYRQTLGQGPEFLTYFQNEAQLEKSRLLSDRFSAERPKGSFSTLEIQRTEQGDSAMYLCASSLVGGIRPEAFFGQGTRLTVV.

The chain combines TRBV6-1 with TRBJ1-5; possible D gene TRBD1, 6 bases. The germline CDR1 and CDR2 sequences are MNHNS and SASEGT. The V and J ends lost 4 bases and 2 bases respectively, with 12 bases between them. CDR3 length: 15 amino acids. CDR3 DNA: TGTGCCAGCAGTGGAGGGGGTAGCGGCAATCAGCCCCAGCATTTT. Amino acids: CASSGGGSGNQPQHF.

The chain employs TRBV5-1 and TRBJ1-1, with D perhaps TRBD1 (6 bases). Trimming left V 2 bases short and J 4 bases short, with 15 bases between. This CDR3 has 15 amino acids. CDR1 is SGHRS and CDR2 is YFSETQ in the germline V gene. The CDR3 loop reads CASSFTQGGVTEAFF. The CDR3 DNA reads TGCGCCAGCAGCTTTACACAGGGAGGGGTCACTGAAGCTTTCTTT.

The gene calls are TRBV28 and TRBJ1-4, with TRBD1 as a possible D gene (5 bases). V dropped 0 bases and J dropped 7 bases, with 6 bases sitting between them. This CDR3 has 13 residues. Looked up from germline, CDR1 is MDHEN and CDR2 is SYDVKM. The CDR3 coding sequence is TGTGCCAGCAGTTTATGGGGACGTGAAAAACTGTTTTTT. This encodes CASSLWGREKLFF.

Note on this clone: The same CDR3 is also encoded by other DNA sequences in this sample. CDR3 in amino acids: CAWSRGSGNTIYF. CDR3 DNA sequence: TGTGCCTGGAGCCGGGGCTCTGGAAACACCATATATTTT. V and J are TRBV30 and TRBJ1-3; D unclear. Germline V gives CDR1 GTSNPN, CDR2 SVGIG (reference sequence). The CDR3 loop spans 13 amino acids. V gave up 3 bases and J gave up 0 bases, with 6 bases separating them.

This chain connects TRBV5-1 to TRBJ1-3; D call uncertain. This CDR3 is built from 14 residues. Germline CDR1 reads SGHRS; CDR2 reads YFSETQ. Trimming removed 3 bases from V and 0 bases from J, with 7 bases in between. The CDR3 loop reads CASSSSGSGNTIYF. The CDR3 DNA is TGCGCCAGCAGCTCCTCGGGCTCTGGAAACACCATATATTTT. The variable domain in full, completed from reference TRBV5-1 and TRBJ1-3, reads KAGVTQTPRYLIKTRGQQVTLSCSPISGHRSVSWYQQTPGQGLQFLFEYFSETQRNKGNFPGRFSGRQFSNSRSEMNVSTLELGDSALYLCASSSSGSGNTIYFGEGSWLTVV.

This clone occurred once. The genes are TRBV29-1 and TRBJ2-5; D might be TRBD2 (6 bases). Germline assignment: CDR1 SQVTM and CDR2 ANQGSEA. V was pared by 8 bases and J by 7 bases, with 20 bases between. The CDR3 consists of 13 residues. CDR3 region: CSIRVGGEGTQYF. The CDR3 nucleotides are TGCAGCATAAGGGTGGGGGGTGAAGGGACCCAGTACTTC.

J is TRBJ2-3 and V is TRBV5-1, with D perhaps matching TRBD1 or TRBD2 (5 bases each). Germline CDR1 is SGHRS and CDR2 is YFSETQ. Trimming pared 6 bases from V and 2 bases from J, leaving 13 bases between. This CDR3 region has 14 residues. The CDR3 loop is CASNSGTVTDTQYF. The CDR3, as DNA: TGCGCCAGCAACTCAGGGACCGTCACAGATACGCAGTATTTT.

The chain links TRBV2 to TRBJ1-1; 9 bases fit TRBD1. CDR1 is SNHLY and CDR2 is FYNNEI in the germline V gene. This CDR3 has 14 amino acids. Losses at the gene ends were 7 bases for V and 6 bases for J; bases not matched to a gene: 9. CDR3 in DNA: TGTGCCAGCATAACAGGGGGCGCGCGGGCTGAAGCTTTCTTT. As protein: CASITGGARAEAFF.

The genes are TRBV15 and TRBJ1-2, with D possibly matching TRBD1 (5 bases). V shed 0 bases and J shed 9 bases, with 14 bases lying between them. The germline V gene has CDR1 LNHNV and CDR2 YYDKDF (reference sequence). This CDR3 region has 14 residues. CDR3 bases: TGTGCCACCAGCAGAGAAGGTCAGGGCCAACGCTACACCTTC. Translating it yields CATSREGQGQRYTF.

The chain uses TRBV6-6 and TRBJ1-2; a weak D match, TRBD1 (5 bases). Trimming shortened V by 0 bases and J by 3 bases, and 8 bases separated the two germline ends. Germline loops: CDR1 MNHNY, CDR2 SVGAGI (reference sequence). The CDR3 spans 14 residues. The CDR3 sequence is CASSYSQGYYGYTF. Here the CDR3 DNA reads TGTGCCAGCAGTTACTCTCAGGGATACTATGGCTACACCTTC.

The chain links TRBV28 to TRBJ1-5, with D perhaps TRBD1 (5 bases). V lost 4 bases and J lost 3, with 13 bases in between. Germline CDR1 and CDR2: MDHEN and SYDVKM. CDR3 length equals 15 residues. CDR3 nucleotides: TGTGCCAGCAGTTCATCCGGGACCAACAATCAGCCCCAGCATTTT. Its protein product is CASSSSGTNNQPQHF.

V is TRBV18 and J is TRBJ2-5; 9 positions match TRBD1. The CDR3 has 16 residues. Losses at the gene ends were 6 bases for V and 3 bases for J; bases not matched to a gene: 11. Germline V gene lookup returns CDR1 KGHSH and CDR2 LQKENI. CDR3 loop: CASSYNRGLLKETQYF. CDR3 nucleotides: TGTGCCAGCTCTTATAACAGGGGGCTTTTGAAAGAGACCCAGTACTTC.

The rearrangement joins TRBV30 to TRBJ2-5; TRBD2 matches at 8 bases. The ends lost 1 base at V and 7 bases at J; junction bases unmatched: 5. CDR3 length: 13 residues. The germline CDR1 and CDR2 sequences are GTSNPN and SVGIG (reference sequence). The DNA for the CDR3 is TGTGCCTGGAGTGATAGCGGGACCAGGACCCAGTACTTC. Translating gives CAWSDSGTRTQYF.

Here the CDR3 DNA reads TGTGCCAGCAGCTCTGGGGTGGAGAGCACAGATACGCAGTATTTT. Residues: CASSSGVESTDTQYF. The chain is built from TRBV5-4 and TRBJ2-3; D gene uncertain. CDR3 length equals 15 residues. V shed 3 bases and J shed 0 bases, with 11 bases lying between them. Germline CDR1 and CDR2: SGHNT and YYREEE (reference sequence). Looking up the rest from reference TRBV5-4 and TRBJ2-3 gives the full variable domain: ETGVTQSPTHLIKTRGQQVTLRCSSQSGHNTVSWYQQALGQGPQFIFQYYREEENGRGNFPPRFSGLQFPNYSSELNVNALELDDSALYLCASSSGVESTDTQYFGPGTRLTVL.

The chain recombines TRBV2 with TRBJ1-2; 7 bases fit TRBD1. This CDR3 region has 13 residues. J lost 4 bases, V lost 8 bases, and 7 bases had no gene match. The germline CDR1 and CDR2 sequences are SNHLY and FYNNEI. The CDR3 DNA reads TGTGCCAGCGGAGGGCCAGGGGGCTATGGCTACACCTTC. Translation gives CASGGPGGYGYTF.

The DNA for the CDR3 is TGTGCCAGCAGTTACTCGAGAGATGTGCGGAGTGGCTACACCTTC. Translated: CASSYSRDVRSGYTF. J is TRBJ1-2 and V is TRBV6-5; D ambiguous. The CDR3 totals 15 residues. The germline V gene has CDR1 MNHEY and CDR2 SVGAGI. The V gene lost 0 bases and the J gene lost 7 bases, with 15 bases spanning the gap.

This chain joins TRBV21-1 and TRBJ2-3; the table gives TRBD2 as D, unverified against the DNA. TRBV21-1 is labeled a pseudogene. This CDR3 has 16 amino acids. The CDR3 spells CASSTRPLAGEDTQYF. In DNA form, the CDR3 reads TGTGCCAGCAGCACCCGCCCTCTAGCGGGAGAGGATACGCAGTATTTT.

The CDR3 loop is CASSKGPGQNQPQHF. The CDR3, as DNA: TGTGCCAGTAGTAAGGGCCCTGGACAGAATCAGCCCCAGCATTTT. The V gene is TRBV19, the J gene TRBJ1-5, with D perhaps matching TRBD1 (6 bases). The germline V gene has CDR1 LNHDA and CDR2 SQIVND (reference sequence). This CDR3 contains 15 residues. Trimming cost V 4 bases and J 4 bases, with 14 bases left between them.

The gene calls are TRBV27 and TRBJ2-3; TRBD2 agrees at 7 bases. CDR1 and CDR2 (germline): MNHEY, SMNVEV (reference sequence). The trim removed 3 bases at V and 2 bases at J, leaving 17 bases unmatched. The CDR3 has 19 residues. The CDR3 here is CASSFRAPGLAGFTDTQYF. CDR3 nucleotide sequence: TGTGCCAGCAGTTTTAGGGCCCCCGGATTAGCGGGCTTCACAGATACGCAGTATTTT.

The V call is TRBV28, the J call TRBJ1-5; D is perhaps TRBD1 (5 bases). The CDR3 totals 15 residues. Per germline, CDR1 MDHEN and CDR2 SYDVKM. Trimming took off 6 bases at V and 3 bases at J, with 15 bases between the two ends. CDR3 loop: CASSGSYRPNQPQHF. CDR3 nucleotides: TGTGCCAGCAGCGGCTCTTACAGGCCCAATCAGCCCCAGCATTTT.

The chain has TRBV7-9 and TRBJ1-4; D possibly corresponds to TRBD1 (5 bases). Trimming pared 0 bases from V and 4 bases from J, leaving 12 bases between. The CDR3 extends over 16 amino acids. Germline V gene lookup returns CDR1 SEHNR and CDR2 FQNEAQ (reference sequence). The chain's CDR3 is CASSLAVGTNNEKLFF. The CDR3 DNA reads as TGTGCCAGCAGCTTAGCAGTTGGGACTAATAATGAAAAACTGTTTTTT. Looking up the rest from reference TRBV7-9 and TRBJ1-4 gives the full variable domain: DTGVSQNPRHKITKRGQNVTFRCDPISEHNRLYWYRQTLGQGPEFLTYFQNEAQLEKSRLLSDRFSAERPKGSFSTLEIQRTEQGDSAMYLCASSLAVGTNNEKLFFGSGTQLSVL.